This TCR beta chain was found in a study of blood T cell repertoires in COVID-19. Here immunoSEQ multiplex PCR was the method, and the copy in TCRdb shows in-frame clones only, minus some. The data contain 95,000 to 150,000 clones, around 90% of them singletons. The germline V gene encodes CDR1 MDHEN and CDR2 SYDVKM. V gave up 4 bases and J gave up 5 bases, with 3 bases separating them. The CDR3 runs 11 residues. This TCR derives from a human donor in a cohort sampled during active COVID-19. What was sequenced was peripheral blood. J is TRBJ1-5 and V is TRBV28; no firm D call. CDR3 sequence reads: CASSSYQPQHF. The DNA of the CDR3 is TGTGCCAGCAGTTCTTATCAGCCCCAGCATTTT.